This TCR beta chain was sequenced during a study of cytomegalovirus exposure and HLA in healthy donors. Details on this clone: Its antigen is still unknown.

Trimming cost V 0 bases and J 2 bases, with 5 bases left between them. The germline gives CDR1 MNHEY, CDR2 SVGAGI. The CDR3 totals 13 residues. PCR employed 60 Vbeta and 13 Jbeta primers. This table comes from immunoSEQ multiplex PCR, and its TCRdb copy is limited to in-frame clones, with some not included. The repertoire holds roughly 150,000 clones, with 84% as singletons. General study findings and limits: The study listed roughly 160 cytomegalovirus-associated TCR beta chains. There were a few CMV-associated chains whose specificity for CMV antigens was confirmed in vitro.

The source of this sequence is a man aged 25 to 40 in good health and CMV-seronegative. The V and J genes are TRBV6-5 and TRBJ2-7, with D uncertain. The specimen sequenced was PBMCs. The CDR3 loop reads CASSYSTTYEQYF. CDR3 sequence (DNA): TGTGCCAGCAGTTACTCGACAACCTACGAGCAGTACTTC.